This T cell receptor beta chain was sequenced during a study of cytomegalovirus exposure and HLA in healthy donors. Overall study results and limits: A later analysis found TCR association rates differed by HLA locus, highest for DRB1 and lowest for HLA-C. Among TCR beta chains, those listed as cytomegalovirus-associated numbered around 160. TCR beta V- and J-gene trimming, according to a later analysis, was linked to a missense DCLRE1C variant.

This clone occurred a few times. The antigen remains unidentified. The study ran its PCR with 60 Vbeta and 13 Jbeta primers. Produced via immunoSEQ multiplex PCR; TCRdb's table is partial and in-frame only. The data contain approximately 89,000 clones, approximately 60% of them singletons. CDR3 length equals 15 residues. Germline CDR1 reads LGHNA; CDR2 reads YSLEER. V was cut by 10 bases and J by 4 bases, with 23 bases left in between. Sequenced: PBMCs. The chain has TRBV4-3 and TRBJ2-7, with a tentative D call TRBD1 (6 bases). The clonotype comes from a woman in her thirties in good health and CMV-seropositive. CDR3 DNA sequence: TGCGCCACCTCACCAGGGGTTCGGAATAGATACGAGCAGTACTTC. Amino acids: CATSPGVRNRYEQYF.